The 10 T cell receptor beta chains below all came from one sample that was sequenced in a study of T cell responses to AZD1222 COVID-19 vaccine. Sequenced by immunoSEQ multiplex PCR; TCRdb stores in-frame clones only, minus some. The sample yields roughly 84,000 clones, 70% to 90% seen once. The specimen was peripheral blood, collected 28 days after the second AZD1222 dose. The receptors originated from an adult who received the AZD1222 COVID-19 vaccine.

This clone came up once. The chain joins TRBV3-1 (or the pseudogene TRBV3-2) to TRBJ2-7, with a weak D call TRBD2 (6 bases). V gave up 4 bases and J gave up 6 bases, with 22 bases separating them. CDR1 and CDR2 from the germline V gene are LGHDT and YNNKEL (reference sequence). This CDR3 region has 16 residues. In nucleotides, the CDR3 is TGTGCCAGCAGCCCGGGGTGGAGGGAGGCTCCAATCGAGCAGTACTTC. Translating it yields CASSPGWREAPIEQYF.

The J gene is TRBJ2-2, the V gene TRBV7-2; D might be TRBD2 (5 bases). With 2 bases removed from V and 6 bases from J, the gap between germline ends came to 7 bases. From germline, CDR1 is SGHTA and CDR2 FQGNSA. The CDR3 covers 13 residues. The CDR3: CASSLRGSGELFF. DNA for the CDR3: TGTGCCAGCAGCTTAAGAGGGTCCGGGGAGCTGTTTTTT.

The chain is built from TRBV3-1 (or the pseudogene TRBV3-2) and TRBJ1-2; 8 bases map to TRBD1. Germline values: CDR1 LGHDT, CDR2 YNNKEL (reference sequence). V trimming: 1 base; J trimming: 4 bases; junction bases outside the gene matches: 11. The CDR3 extends over 17 amino acids. The CDR3 here is CASSQAPRWTGTYGYTF. CDR3 in DNA: TGTGCCAGCAGCCAAGCCCCTCGGTGGACAGGGACCTATGGCTACACCTTC.

This sequence joins TRBV5-1 and TRBJ2-3; possibly TRBD1 for D (5 bases). There are 14 residues in the CDR3. Germline V gives CDR1 SGHRS, CDR2 YFSETQ. Trimming cost V 6 bases and J 6 bases, with 17 bases left between them. This chain's CDR3 is CASKRTLARDTQYF. The CDR3 region has the DNA TGCGCCAGCAAGAGGACACTCGCGCGGGATACGCAGTATTTT.

The V gene is TRBV7-6, the J gene TRBJ2-2; D tentatively fits TRBD1 or TRBD2 (6 bases each). This CDR3 has 16 residues. Germline CDR1 reads SGHVS; CDR2 reads FNYEAQ. V lost 3 bases to trimming and J lost 4 bases, with 15 bases between them. This chain's CDR3 is CASSLGTGASTGELFF. The CDR3 DNA sequence: TGTGCCAGCAGCTTGGGTACGGGGGCGAGCACCGGGGAGCTGTTTTTT. Full variable domain (outside the CDR3, taken from reference TRBV7-6 and TRBJ2-2): GAGVSQSPRYKVTKRGQDVALRCDPISGHVSLYWYRQALGQGPEFLTYFNYEAQQDKSGLPNDRFSAERPEGSISTLTIQRTEQRDSAMYRCASSLGTGASTGELFFGEGSRLTVL.

The chain uses TRBV7-3 and TRBJ2-2; D is perhaps TRBD1 (6 bases). The CDR3 is 13 residues long. Per the germline V gene, CDR1 is SGHTA and CDR2 is FQGTGA. V gave up 8 bases and J gave up 5 bases, with 12 bases separating them. The CDR3 here is CASAQGPTGELFF. The CDR3 region has the DNA TGTGCCAGCGCCCAGGGGCCTACCGGGGAGCTGTTTTTT.

The J gene is TRBJ1-5, the V gene TRBV5-1; 10 bases are a match to TRBD1. This CDR3 contains 15 residues. J was trimmed by 2 bases and V by 3 bases; bases with no gene match: 2. The germline V gene encodes CDR1 SGHRS and CDR2 YFSETQ. CDR3 in amino acids: CASSSGTGGNQPQHF. Here the CDR3 DNA reads TGCGCCAGCAGCTCAGGGACAGGGGGCAATCAGCCCCAGCATTTT.

The rearrangement joins TRBV4-3 to TRBJ2-1; 8 nucleotides align to TRBD2. V shed 4 bases, J shed 5 bases, and the junction held 7 bases outside the gene matches. CDR1 LGHNA and CDR2 YSLEER come from the germline V gene. The CDR3 runs to 15 residues. DNA for the CDR3: TGCGCCAGCAGCCTCGGGGGGGCGCTGGACAATGAGCAGTTCTTC. This translates into CASSLGGALDNEQFF.

The rearrangement uses TRBV15 and TRBJ1-3; possibly TRBD1 for D (5 bases). The CDR3 length is 15 residues. The V end lost 0 bases, the J end lost 2 bases, and 8 bases lay between the germline ends. CDR1 and CDR2 (germline): LNHNV, YYDKDF (reference sequence). The DNA for the CDR3 is TGTGCCACCAGCAGAGATTTGGGGGCTGGAAACACCATATATTTT. This codes for CATSRDLGAGNTIYF.

This chain joins TRBV5-1 and TRBJ2-4; 7 bases are shared with TRBD2. V was pared by 10 bases and J by 5 bases, with 30 bases of the junction left unmatched. CDR1 and CDR2 (germline): SGHRS, YFSETQ. This CDR3 spans 20 amino acids. The DNA of the CDR3 is TGCGCCCCCCTGATGTGCAACGGTTGGGTCGCTGGGAGGGACGAAAACATTCAGTACTTC. This codes for CAPLMCNGWVAGRDENIQYF.